A selection of T cell receptor beta chains follows, all from one sample in a study of T-cell memory formation after mild COVID-19. TCRdb re-called the 5' RACE reads with MiXCR, one entry per CDR3 protein. The sample has over 250,000 distinct CDR3 sequences, more than 15% seen once; the top ten hold approximately 23%. Sequencing used PBMCs or a T cell subset sorted from them (not recorded which). These TCRs come from a young man who had mild COVID-19 (a few samples of this study predate the infection). Cell type and time point are not known. CDR3s leave out the opening cysteine and the closing phenylalanine or tryptophan. The D gene is left open where the match is weak.

J: TRBJ1-4; D: TRBD1; V: TRBV5-1; CDR3: ASSGTGVGEKLF
J: TRBJ2-1; D: -; V: TRBV20-1; CDR3: SASNYNEQF
J: TRBJ1-1; D: TRBD1; V: TRBV10-3; CDR3: AISEPGQGKTEAF
J: TRBJ2-2; D: -; V: TRBV3-1; CDR3: ASSQEGAQGTGELF
J: TRBJ1-5; D: TRBD1; V: TRBV7-9; CDR3: ASSAGDRNQPQH
J: TRBJ2-1; D: -; V: TRBV7-2; CDR3: ASSLGSEQF
J: TRBJ2-7; D: TRBD2; V: TRBV7-2; CDR3: ASSLDSGGSSYEQY
J: TRBJ2-3; D: TRBD2; V: TRBV10-3; CDR3: AIAPGGSHGATQY
J: TRBJ1-5; D: -; V: TRBV18; CDR3: ASSSARDNNQPQH
J: TRBJ1-6; D: TRBD1; V: TRBV7-2; CDR3: ASSSNPDREYNSPLH
J: TRBJ2-6; D: -; V: TRBV6-2/TRBV6-3; CDR3: ASRKTGLLSGANVLT
J: TRBJ1-2; D: -; V: TRBV11-2; CDR3: ASSSYRVGGYT
J: TRBJ2-5; D: -; V: TRBV29-1; CDR3: SVDLWPQETQY
J: TRBJ2-1; D: TRBD1; V: TRBV7-2; CDR3: ASSSGQAPQF
J: TRBJ1-4; D: -; V: TRBV7-8; CDR3: ASSAWEAPTNEKLF
J: TRBJ1-1; D: -; V: TRBV12-3/TRBV12-4; CDR3: ASSFLREAF
J: TRBJ2-3; D: TRBD2; V: TRBV7-9; CDR3: ASTGAGGNTDTQY
J: TRBJ2-7; D: -; V: TRBV20-1; CDR3: SAPGPQGSWVEQY
J: TRBJ2-2; D: -; V: TRBV7-2; CDR3: ASSKEVGELF
J: TRBJ2-1; D: -; V: TRBV6-5; CDR3: ASRRAWPGVEQF
J: TRBJ1-1; D: -; V: TRBV6-5; CDR3: ASSYLGTNTEAF
J: TRBJ1-4; D: TRBD1; V: TRBV4-1; CDR3: ASSRGQGPTNEKLF
J: TRBJ1-2; D: -; V: TRBV5-1; CDR3: ASSKETLRRFNT
J: TRBJ1-1; D: -; V: TRBV5-1; CDR3: ASSLGAGTNTEAF
J: TRBJ1-1; D: TRBD1; V: TRBV29-1; CDR3: SGYRGGSTEAF
J: TRBJ1-1; D: TRBD1; V: TRBV4-1; CDR3: ASSQLHPTGHTEAF
J: TRBJ1-1; D: -; V: TRBV19; CDR3: ASSPGRTGNTEAF
J: TRBJ2-1; D: -; V: TRBV6-5; CDR3: ASRAWQRPPNEQF
J: TRBJ1-2; D: -; V: TRBV10-3; CDR3: AISEQSGKGYGYT
J: TRBJ1-1; D: -; V: TRBV7-2; CDR3: ASSSYGTHTEAF
J: TRBJ2-3; D: TRBD2; V: TRBV5-6; CDR3: ASSLLASGDTDTQY
J: TRBJ2-1; D: -; V: TRBV19; CDR3: ASSIGGQNYNEQF
J: TRBJ1-1; D: -; V: TRBV6-2/TRBV6-3; CDR3: ASSYSRQSTEAF
J: TRBJ1-4; D: TRBD1; V: TRBV7-9; CDR3: ASSLGDRGRTNEKLF
J: TRBJ2-1; D: TRBD1; V: TRBV5-1; CDR3: ASSPGQGLYNEQF
J: TRBJ2-2; D: -; V: TRBV6-6; CDR3: ASSFRFDYTGELF
J: TRBJ2-1; D: TRBD2; V: TRBV25-1; CDR3: ASSSAGGPNEQF
J: TRBJ1-1; D: -; V: TRBV7-9; CDR3: ASSLNRGAF
J: TRBJ1-1; D: -; V: TRBV7-6; CDR3: ASSLGDDGATEAF
J: TRBJ1-1; D: -; V: TRBV6-2/TRBV6-3; CDR3: ASSYRGLNTEAF
J: TRBJ2-1; D: -; V: TRBV7-2; CDR3: ASSLDFTGYNEQF